One and the same sample provided the 29 T cell receptor beta chains below, sequenced in a study of molecular identifiers for immune sequencing clone quantification. TCRdb passed the PCR reads through MiXCR, listing each CDR3 protein once. This table holds some 320,000 distinct CDR3 sequences, about 22% found once. The sample taken for sequencing was naive CD8+ T cells from blood, with Jurkat cell RNA spiked in. Subset described: FACS-sorted CD8+CD4-CCR7+CD45RA+ naive T cells. The receptors derive from a human donor in good health. Some libraries in this study had Jurkat cell RNA spiked in.

This clonotype was seen more than once but under ten times. The genes are TRBV6-5 and TRBJ2-3, with D possibly matching TRBD1 (6 bases). CDR3 size: 11 residues. Germline CDR1 reads MNHEY; CDR2 reads SVGAGI. Trimming left V 11 bases short and J 2 bases short, with 8 bases between. The CDR3 loop reads CASGDTDTQYF. DNA for the CDR3: TGTGCCTCAGGGGACACAGATACGCAGTATTTT.

J is TRBJ2-7 and V is TRBV19; 9 bases align to TRBD1. CDR3 length equals 14 residues. V shed 10 bases, J shed 3 bases, and the junction held 10 bases outside the gene matches. Germline CDR1 reads LNHDA; CDR2 reads SQIVND (reference sequence). CDR3 nucleotides: TGTGCCACCCCAGGGACAGGGAGCGTCTACGAGCAGTACTTC. Protein product: CATPGTGSVYEQYF.

DNA of the CDR3: TGTGCCAGCAGTTTCCCGCGGGAAGTTTCGGAGTATTACGAGCAGTACTTC. It is translated as CASSFPREVSEYYEQYF. The V and J genes are TRBV28 and TRBJ2-7; D might be TRBD2 (6 bases). The CDR3 has 17 amino acids. Looked up from germline, CDR1 is MDHEN and CDR2 is SYDVKM. With 3 bases removed from V and 4 bases from J, the gap between germline ends came to 22 bases.

This clonotype was seen a handful of times. J is TRBJ2-7 and V is TRBV4-1; D perhaps matches TRBD1 (7 bases). There are 16 residues in the CDR3. Germline CDR1 is MGHRA and CDR2 is YSYEKL. V lost 1 base, J lost 1 base, and 14 bases lay in between. CDR3 sequence (DNA): TGCGCCAGCAGCCAAGGCCCAGGGGGAGGATCCTACGAGCAGTACTTC. Its translation is CASSQGPGGGSYEQYF.

This clonotype was detected a few times. The chain uses TRBV7-6 and TRBJ2-1; no clear D. V was cut by 2 bases and J by 7 bases, with 21 bases left in between. The CDR3 spans 17 residues. The germline gives CDR1 SGHVS, CDR2 FNYEAQ. The CDR3 sequence is CASSLTPHYSEANEQFF. CDR3 in DNA: TGTGCCAGCAGCTTAACCCCTCATTACTCGGAAGCGAATGAGCAGTTCTTC. Full variable domain (outside the CDR3, taken from reference TRBV7-6 and TRBJ2-1): GAGVSQSPRYKVTKRGQDVALRCDPISGHVSLYWYRQALGQGPEFLTYFNYEAQQDKSGLPNDRFSAERPEGSISTLTIQRTEQRDSAMYRCASSLTPHYSEANEQFFGPGTRLTVL.

This clonotype was recorded a few times. This chain uses TRBV27 with TRBJ1-6; D gene ambiguous. Germline CDR1 is MNHEY and CDR2 is SMNVEV (reference sequence). Trimming stripped 5 bases from V and 4 bases from J, with 15 bases between. The CDR3 has 16 amino acids. Here the CDR3 DNA reads TGTGCCAGCAGTAACCCCGGGCCGCCTTATAATTCACCCCTCCACTTT. This translates into CASSNPGPPYNSPLHF.

This clonotype was counted many times. The V gene is TRBV5-4, the J gene TRBJ1-2, with 8 bases fitting TRBD1. The CDR3 is 15 amino acids. With V trimmed by 4 bases and J by 1 base, 6 bases remained unmatched. Germline V gene data show CDR1 as SGHNT and CDR2 as YYREEE (reference sequence). CDR3 sequence reads: CASSVDRAINYGYTF. The CDR3 DNA is TGTGCCAGCAGCGTGGACAGGGCTATTAACTATGGCTACACCTTC.

This clonotype was found many times. V usage is TRBV29-1 and J usage is TRBJ2-7; tentatively, D is TRBD2 (6 bases). The V and J ends lost 4 bases and 0 bases respectively, with 10 bases between them. There are 13 residues in the CDR3. Germline lookup yields CDR1 SQVTM and CDR2 ANQGSEA. CDR3 in amino acids: CSVVRGDSYEQYF. Here the CDR3 DNA reads TGCAGCGTTGTGCGGGGAGACTCCTACGAGCAGTACTTC.

The chain uses TRBV24-1 and TRBJ2-6, with D hard to call. The ends were cut back, 5 bases at V and 4 bases at J, with 2 bases in the middle. The CDR3 is 12 amino acids. The germline gives CDR1 KGHDR, CDR2 SFDVKD. CDR3 sequence (DNA): TGTGCCACCAGTGCCGGGGCCAACGTCCTGACTTTC. It translates to CATSAGANVLTF.

On this clonotype: The conserved final phenylalanine or tryptophan is absent from the CDR3, which likely points to a read error. V usage is TRBV7-2 and J usage is TRBJ1-6; the D is unclear. The ends were cut back, 5 bases at V and 2 bases at J, with 10 bases in the middle. The CDR3 has 15 residues. CDR1 is SGHTA, CDR2 FQGNSA, per germline. The CDR3 region is CASSPRPAYNSPLHS. For the CDR3, the DNA is TGTGCCAGCAGCCCGCGGCCAGCCTATAATTCACCCCTCCACTCT.

Worth noting for this clonotype: At one boundary the junction diverges from the germline segment, which might be a read error. The rearrangement uses TRBV19 and TRBJ1-6; 7 bases agree with TRBD1. This CDR3 is built from 16 residues. CDR1 is LNHDA, CDR2 SQIVND, per germline (reference sequence). The CDR3 nucleotides are TGTGCCGGTAGTCTTACAGGGGAAGGAGGAAATTCACCCCTCCACTTT. Translated, it gives CAGSLTGEGGNSPLHF.

About this clonotype: A read error may be the cause here, since a much bigger clone is one base away. Here the CDR3 omits its conserved ending phenylalanine or tryptophan, so a read error is the likely source. V is TRBV2 and J is TRBJ2-3, with a possible D match to TRBD2 (5 bases). Germline V gene sequence: CDR1 SNHLY, CDR2 FYNNEI. The CDR3 totals 16 residues. In nucleotides, the CDR3 is TGTGCCAGCAGCGAAGGCCCAGCGGAACTTACAGATACGCAGTATCTT. Its translation is CASSEGPAELTDTQYL.

This clonotype was detected only a few times. The chain joins TRBV30 to TRBJ2-1; TRBD1 aligns across 9 bases. V was clipped by 1 base and J by 6 bases; unmatched bases: 7. CDR1 and CDR2 from the germline V gene are GTSNPN and SVGIG (reference sequence). The CDR3 runs to 15 residues. CDR3 loop: CAWSGGQGLFNEQFF. The CDR3 DNA follows: TGTGCCTGGAGTGGAGGACAGGGGCTTTTCAATGAGCAGTTCTTC.

This clonotype was detected a few times. This sequence joins TRBV14 and TRBJ1-3; D is unclear. The CDR3 runs 15 residues. The germline V gene has CDR1 SGHDN and CDR2 FVKESK. Trimming removed 1 base at V and 0 bases at J, with 7 bases between. CDR3 in DNA: TGTGCCAGCAGCCAAGGGCGGACCTCTGGAAACACCATATATTTT. This gives the protein CASSQGRTSGNTIYF.

Ten or more counts support this clonotype. The chain recombines TRBV20-1 with TRBJ2-7, with 7 bases lining up with TRBD1. Germline assignment: CDR1 DFQATT and CDR2 SNEGSKA (reference sequence). Trimming at V came to 4 bases and at J to 0 bases, leaving 3 bases not matched to a gene. CDR3 length: 13 residues. CDR3: CSAKGQHSYEQYF. DNA for the CDR3: TGCAGTGCTAAGGGACAGCACTCCTACGAGCAGTACTTC.

V and J are TRBV7-2 and TRBJ2-7, with TRBD2 identical over 14 bases. Germline loops: CDR1 SGHTA, CDR2 FQGNSA. This CDR3 has 17 amino acids. V lost 5 bases and J lost 4; bases outside the gene matches: 10. CDR3 coding DNA: TGTGCCAGCAGCCAAGGACTAGCGGGAGGCCCGACTTACGAGCAGTACTTC. It translates to CASSQGLAGGPTYEQYF.

This chain uses TRBV4-1 with TRBJ2-7, with D unclear. V shed 6 bases and J shed 5 bases, with 17 bases lying between them. Germline CDR1 and CDR2: MGHRA and YSYEKL. The CDR3 length is 14 residues. The CDR3 nucleotides are TGCGCCAGCAGTCATCCCAGAGAGCAGCACGAGCAGTACTTC. Encoded protein: CASSHPREQHEQYF.

Regarding this clonotype: A much larger clone lies one base from this, so it may be a read error. CDR3 sequence: CASSQYMGLQEPQYF. DNA of the CDR3: TGCGCCAGCAGCCAATACATGGGATTACAAGAGCCCCAGTACTTC. The V gene is TRBV4-1, the J gene TRBJ2-5; D is ambiguous. The CDR3 spans 15 residues. Germline assignment: CDR1 MGHRA and CDR2 YSYEKL.

In regard to this clonotype: This CDR3 fails to terminate in the conserved phenylalanine or tryptophan, so it likely reflects a read error. The chain carries TRBV5-1 and TRBJ2-1; 8 bases align to TRBD1. This CDR3 has 13 amino acids. V was pared by 4 bases and J by 8 bases, with 5 bases of the junction left unmatched. Germline assignment: CDR1 SGHRS and CDR2 YFSETQ. The CDR3 loop is CASSLQGGDEQFL. In DNA form, the CDR3 reads TGCGCCAGCAGCCTACAGGGGGGCGATGAGCAGTTCCTC.

This rearrangement joins TRBV20-1 to TRBJ1-1, with a possible D match to TRBD1 (5 bases). Germline CDR1 DFQATT, CDR2 SNEGSKA (reference sequence). This CDR3 region has 15 residues. The CDR3 DNA follows: TGCAGCTGGGGAGGGGACGGGACGTTGGGGACTGAAGCTTTCTTT. It specifies CSWGGDGTLGTEAFF.

This clonotype has only a few counts. The gene calls are TRBV7-6 and TRBJ1-5; maybe TRBD1 (6 bases). The CDR3 has 14 amino acids. With 5 bases removed from V and 6 bases from J, the gap between germline ends came to 14 bases. CDR1 is SGHVS, CDR2 FNYEAQ, per germline. CDR3 bases: TGTGCCAGCAGCCACCTACAGGGTGGTCAGCCCCAGCATTTT. Residues: CASSHLQGGQPQHF.

This clonotype was recorded many times. This chain joins TRBV7-6 and TRBJ2-3, with TRBD2 matching 10 bases. Germline CDR1 reads SGHVS; CDR2 reads FNYEAQ. V lost 2 bases, J lost 0 bases, and 2 bases stayed unmatched. The CDR3 runs 16 residues. Here the CDR3 DNA reads TGTGCCAGCAGCTTATTGACTAGCGGGAGCACAGATACGCAGTATTTT. Protein: CASSLLTSGSTDTQYF.

This clonotype occurred many times. The chain combines TRBV30 with TRBJ2-3; D unresolved. Germline loops: CDR1 GTSNPN, CDR2 SVGIG (reference sequence). The CDR3 is 12 amino acids. V was trimmed by 1 base and J by 2 bases, leaving 4 bases between them. CDR3 loop: CAWSGLTDTQYF. The CDR3 DNA reads as TGTGCCTGGAGTGGGCTCACAGATACGCAGTATTTT. The full variable domain, in which reference TRBV30 and TRBJ2-3 provide the parts outside the CDR3, is SQTIHQWPATLVQPVGSPLSLECTVEGTSNPNLYWYRQAAGRGLQLLFYSVGIGQISSEVPQNLSASRPQDRQFILSSKKLLLSDSGFYLCAWSGLTDTQYFGPGTRLTVL.

This clonotype turned up a few times. The chain combines TRBV27 with TRBJ1-1, with a tentative D call TRBD1 (5 bases). Germline V CDR1 and CDR2: MNHEY, SMNVEV (reference sequence). The CDR3 length is 13 residues. Trimming removed 7 bases at V and 4 bases at J, with 13 bases between. CDR3 bases: TGTGCCAGCATCCCCCTAAGGGGCACTGAAGCTTTCTTT. As protein: CASIPLRGTEAFF.

This clonotype was observed many times. The V call is TRBV28, the J call TRBJ2-5, with 9 bases lining up with TRBD1. Germline-derived CDR1 and CDR2 are MDHEN and SYDVKM. This CDR3 comprises 16 residues. V dropped 3 bases and J dropped 9; count of bases not matched to a gene: 14. In DNA, the CDR3 is TGTGCCAGCAGTTTGACAGGGGGAGGGACAAGATTGGCCCAGTACTTC. It specifies CASSLTGGGTRLAQYF.

The chain uses TRBV9 and TRBJ2-5; 8 bases agree with TRBD1. Germline V gene lookup returns CDR1 SGDLS and CDR2 YYNGEE. The CDR3 extends over 16 amino acids. Germline trimming cut 4 bases from V and 5 bases from J; bases unmatched to any gene: 13. CDR3 in amino acids: CASSNLEQGGSETQYF. CDR3 in DNA: TGTGCCAGCAGCAATTTGGAACAGGGGGGTTCGGAGACCCAGTACTTC.

The V and J genes are TRBV30 and TRBJ2-5; the D is unclear. V was clipped by 5 bases and J by 4 bases, with 23 bases between them. The V gene's germline CDR1 is GTSNPN and CDR2 SVGIG (reference sequence). This CDR3 contains 16 residues. CDR3 in DNA: TGTGCCTGGTACTCTCCCTCCGCTGCCGCTACAGAGACCCAGTACTTC. This codes for CAWYSPSAAATETQYF.

This clonotype was seen only a few times. This chain joins TRBV25-1 and TRBJ2-3; tentatively, D is TRBD2 (5 bases). V was trimmed by 2 bases and J by 0 bases, leaving 18 bases between them. The CDR3 has 18 amino acids. Per germline, CDR1 MGHDK and CDR2 SYGVNS. The CDR3 loop is CASSEKAGGRASTDTQYF. The DNA of the CDR3 is TGTGCCAGCAGTGAAAAAGCCGGAGGCCGAGCTAGCACAGATACGCAGTATTTT.

The chain is built from TRBV7-9 and TRBJ1-1; D call uncertain. This CDR3 is 12 amino acids long. CDR1 is SEHNR and CDR2 is FQNEAQ in the germline V gene (reference sequence). V lost 5 bases to trimming and J lost 3 bases, with 7 bases between them. CDR3 sequence: CASSPEYTEAFF. For the CDR3, the DNA is TGTGCCAGCAGCCCTGAGTACACTGAAGCTTTCTTT.